The rows below give T cell receptor beta chains drawn from one sample of a study of PD-L1 blockade in urothelial cancer. TCRdb's table, derived via immunoSEQ multiplex PCR, lists solely in-frame clones and lacks some. The repertoire consists of 85,000 to 90,000 clones, with approximately 81% occurring once and the leading ten covering 14%. This sample comprised PBMCs, obtained around atezolizumab (anti-PD-L1) treatment. These receptors all stem from a man between 60 and 75 years old with urothelial cancer. Each CDR3 is given with its conserved first and last residue. D genes are given only for firm matches. Some rows mark clone size as missing; the rest say once, few, many or name a class of expanded clone.

V: TRBV4-2
D: -
size: -
J: TRBJ2-3
length: 16
DNA: TGTGCCAGCAGCCAAGAGGGGAGGGGGGGCACAGATACGCAGTATTTT
CDR3: CASSQEGRGGTDTQYF

V: TRBV6-5
D: TRBD2
size: -
J: TRBJ2-5
length: 14
DNA: TGTGCCAGCAGTTGGACTAGCGGGAGAGAGACCCAGTACTTC
CDR3: CASSWTSGRETQYF

V: TRBV30
D: TRBD2
size: -
J: TRBJ2-3
length: 17
DNA: TGTGCCTGGAGGCTAGCGGGGGCCCTCCCCAGCACAGATACGCAGTATTTT
CDR3: CAWRLAGALPSTDTQYF

V: TRBV29-1
D: -
size: -
J: TRBJ1-5
length: 15
DNA: TGCAGCGTCATCGTTACAGGGAACGCGGGTCAGCCCCAGCATTTT
CDR3: CSVIVTGNAGQPQHF

V: TRBV4-2
D: -
size: -
J: TRBJ1-5
length: 14
DNA: TGTGCCAGCAGCGGGGAGGCTAGCAATCAGCCCCAGCATTTT
CDR3: CASSGEASNQPQHF

V: TRBV11-2
D: -
size: -
J: TRBJ1-4
length: 14
DNA: TGTGCCAGCAGCTTAGGGACAGCGGCTGAAAAACTGTTTTTT
CDR3: CASSLGTAAEKLFF

V: TRBV5-1
D: TRBD1
size: -
J: TRBJ2-7
length: 13
DNA: TGCGCCAGCAGCTGGGACAGCGGCGGCGAGCAGTACTTC
CDR3: CASSWDSGGEQYF

V: TRBV5-5
D: TRBD1
size: -
J: TRBJ2-7
length: 16
DNA: TGTGCCAGCAGCTTCCCCAGGACAGGTAACCCCTACGAGCAGTACTTC
CDR3: CASSFPRTGNPYEQYF

V: TRBV7-3
D: -
size: -
J: TRBJ1-1
length: 14
DNA: TGTGCCAGCAGCTTATACGGCGGGAACACTGAAGCTTTCTTT
CDR3: CASSLYGGNTEAFF

V: TRBV5-8
D: TRBD2
size: -
J: TRBJ2-7
length: 16
DNA: TGTGCCAGCAGCTTGTTGCGTCTAGCGGGAGTGAGCGAGCAGTACTTC
CDR3: CASSLLRLAGVSEQYF

V: TRBV30
D: -
size: -
J: TRBJ2-3
length: 14
DNA: TGTGCCTGGAGTGGCGGAGGAGGAAAGGATACGCAGTATTTT
CDR3: CAWSGGGGKDTQYF

V: TRBV4-1
D: TRBD2
size: -
J: TRBJ2-3
length: 20
DNA: TGCGCCAGCAGCCAACTACCTACTAGCGGGGGGAAAGCTAGCACAGATACGCAGTATTTT
CDR3: CASSQLPTSGGKASTDTQYF

V: TRBV28
D: TRBD1
size: once
J: TRBJ2-5
length: 14
DNA: TGTGCCAGCAGTTTGGTACAGGGGAAAGAGACCCAGTACTTC
CDR3: CASSLVQGKETQYF

V: TRBV2
D: -
size: few
J: TRBJ2-1
length: 14
DNA: TGTGCCAGCATGGGCAGAAGCTCCTACAATGAGCAGTTCTTC
CDR3: CASMGRSSYNEQFF

V: TRBV5-1
D: -
size: -
J: TRBJ2-1
length: 14
DNA: TGCGCCAGCAGCCCCCTTATCGGGGACAATGAGCAGTTCTTC
CDR3: CASSPLIGDNEQFF

V: TRBV7-2
D: TRBD2
size: -
J: TRBJ2-1
length: 16
DNA: TGTGCCAGCAGCTTAACTAGCGGGAGGGCCGGAGATGAGCAGTTCTTC
CDR3: CASSLTSGRAGDEQFF

V: TRBV7-2
D: -
size: once
J: TRBJ2-1
length: 16
DNA: TGTGCCAGCAGCTTATCAGGACTCCGCTCCTACAATGAGCAGTTCTTC
CDR3: CASSLSGLRSYNEQFF

V: TRBV4-2
D: TRBD1
size: -
J: TRBJ2-7
length: 18
DNA: TGTGCCAGCAGCCGAACAGGGGGCTGGGGTGTAGAAGGCTACGAGCAGTACTTC
CDR3: CASSRTGGWGVEGYEQYF

V: TRBV9
D: -
size: -
J: TRBJ1-2
length: 13
DNA: TGTGCCAGCAGCGTAGGGTGGGGCAATGGCTACACCTTC
CDR3: CASSVGWGNGYTF

V: TRBV5-1
D: -
size: once
J: TRBJ2-5
length: 15
DNA: TGCGCCAGCGGCGGACAGTTTAGAGGAGGAGAGACCCAGTACTTC
CDR3: CASGGQFRGGETQYF

V: TRBV2
D: -
size: -
J: TRBJ2-6
length: 15
DNA: TGTGCCAGCAGTGAAACCGGGGTTGGGGCCAACGTCCTGACTTTC
CDR3: CASSETGVGANVLTF

V: TRBV27
D: TRBD2
size: -
J: TRBJ2-7
length: 14
DNA: TGTGCCAGCAGAAGGACTAGCGGGAGCTACGAGCAGTACTTC
CDR3: CASRRTSGSYEQYF

V: TRBV27
D: TRBD1
size: -
J: TRBJ1-3
length: 16
DNA: TGTGCCAGCATAGGGTGGACAGGGGGCCCTGGAAACACCATATATTTT
CDR3: CASIGWTGGPGNTIYF

V: TRBV4-3
D: TRBD1
size: -
J: TRBJ2-1
length: 19
DNA: TGCGCCAGCAGCCAAGATTGGCAGGGGGCGGCTTTCTCCTACAATGAGCAGTTCTTC
CDR3: CASSQDWQGAAFSYNEQFF

V: TRBV5-1
D: -
size: -
J: TRBJ2-2
length: 14
DNA: TGCGCCAGCAGCTTGAACTTATACACCGGGGAGCTGTTTTTT
CDR3: CASSLNLYTGELFF

V: TRBV4-3
D: TRBD1
size: -
J: TRBJ1-5
length: 15
DNA: TGCGCCAGCAGCTACGGGACAGGGGGCACTCAGCCCCAGCATTTT
CDR3: CASSYGTGGTQPQHF

V: TRBV5-1
D: TRBD1
size: -
J: TRBJ1-5
length: 15
DNA: TGCGCCAGCAGCTTTGGGACAGGGGGGAATCAGCCCCAGCATTTT
CDR3: CASSFGTGGNQPQHF

V: TRBV6-5
D: -
size: -
J: TRBJ1-3
length: 14
DNA: TGTGCCAGCAGGCCCGGGACTACCGGAAACACCATATATTTT
CDR3: CASRPGTTGNTIYF

V: TRBV4-1
D: TRBD2
size: -
J: TRBJ2-2
length: 16
DNA: TGCGCCAGCAGCCGAGCCGGGACTAGCACTACCGGGGAGCTGTTTTTT
CDR3: CASSRAGTSTTGELFF

V: TRBV27
D: TRBD1
size: -
J: TRBJ1-5
length: 15
DNA: TGTGCCAGCAGTCCGAGGGGGCAAAGCAATCAGCCCCAGCATTTT
CDR3: CASSPRGQSNQPQHF

V: TRBV5-1
D: -
size: once
J: TRBJ2-1
length: 15
DNA: TGCGCCAGCAGCAGACCCGACCGGAGGAGCAATGAGCAGTTCTTC
CDR3: CASSRPDRRSNEQFF

V: TRBV5-1
D: TRBD2
size: -
J: TRBJ2-1
length: 16
DNA: TGCGCCAGCAGCTGGACTAGCGGGGGGGTAAGAAATGAGCAGTTCTTC
CDR3: CASSWTSGGVRNEQFF

V: TRBV27
D: -
size: once
J: TRBJ1-2
length: 13
DNA: TGTGCCAGCAGCAGGGGTTTTGGTTATGGCTACACCTTC
CDR3: CASSRGFGYGYTF

V: TRBV9
D: -
size: -
J: TRBJ2-3
length: 13
DNA: TGTGCCAGCAGCGTCAGGGGCGGAGATACGCAGTATTTT
CDR3: CASSVRGGDTQYF

V: TRBV5-1
D: -
size: -
J: TRBJ2-3
length: 14
DNA: TGCGCCAGCAGCTTGGAGGGGCTGGGGGATACGCAGTATTTT
CDR3: CASSLEGLGDTQYF

V: TRBV18
D: -
size: -
J: TRBJ2-3
length: 13
DNA: TGTGCCAGCTCACCACTCGAGGGAGATACGCAGTATTTT
CDR3: CASSPLEGDTQYF

V: TRBV5-6
D: -
size: -
J: TRBJ2-3
length: 13
DNA: TGTGCCAGCAGCTTGTCAGGGGTCGATACGCAGTATTTT
CDR3: CASSLSGVDTQYF

V: TRBV5-1
D: -
size: -
J: TRBJ2-7
length: 13
DNA: TGCGCCAGCAGCGCCAACGGTGCCTACGAGCAGTACTTC
CDR3: CASSANGAYEQYF

V: TRBV27
D: TRBD1
size: -
J: TRBJ2-7
length: 14
DNA: TGTGCCAGCAGAACCGGGACAGGAATCCACGAGCAGTACTTC
CDR3: CASRTGTGIHEQYF

V: TRBV11-2
D: -
size: -
J: TRBJ2-7
length: 15
DNA: TGTGCCAGCAGCTCATCCCGGGACTTTCCCTACGAGCAGTACTTC
CDR3: CASSSSRDFPYEQYF

V: TRBV7-2
D: -
size: -
J: TRBJ2-3
length: 15
DNA: TGTGCCAGCAGCTCCAATCAGCGGAGCACAGATACGCAGTATTTT
CDR3: CASSSNQRSTDTQYF

V: TRBV5-1
D: TRBD1
size: -
J: TRBJ1-2
length: 14
DNA: TGCGCCAGCAGCTTATCCGGGACAGACTATGGCTACACCTTC
CDR3: CASSLSGTDYGYTF

V: TRBV30
D: TRBD1
size: -
J: TRBJ2-7
length: 18
DNA: TGTGCCTGGAGCCCGGACAGGGGGAATTGGGGTAGCTCCTACGAGCAGTACTTC
CDR3: CAWSPDRGNWGSSYEQYF

V: TRBV9
D: -
size: -
J: TRBJ2-7
length: 14
DNA: TGTGCCAGCAGCGTAGTTGGCAGGTCGGACGAGCAGTACTTC
CDR3: CASSVVGRSDEQYF

V: TRBV6-5
D: TRBD1
size: -
J: TRBJ1-2
length: 14
DNA: TGTGCCAGCAGTCGGGACAGGGTGAACTATGGCTACACCTTC
CDR3: CASSRDRVNYGYTF

V: TRBV13
D: -
size: -
J: TRBJ1-4
length: 13
DNA: TGTGCCAGCAGCCGGGGGGTCAATGAAAAACTGTTTTTT
CDR3: CASSRGVNEKLFF

V: TRBV10-2
D: TRBD2
size: -
J: TRBJ2-1
length: 13
DNA: TGCGCCAGCAGTGCACTAGCGGGTGGTGAGCAGTTCTTC
CDR3: CASSALAGGEQFF

V: TRBV7-3
D: TRBD2
size: -
J: TRBJ2-5
length: 14
DNA: TGTGCCAGCAGCCTGACTAGCATCCAAGAGACCCAGTACTTC
CDR3: CASSLTSIQETQYF

V: TRBV6-5
D: -
size: -
J: TRBJ2-5
length: 13
DNA: TGTGCCAGCAGTTGGGGAGGCCAAGAGACCCAGTACTTC
CDR3: CASSWGGQETQYF

V: TRBV21-1
D: -
size: -
J: TRBJ2-5
length: 18
DNA: TGTGCCAGCAGCACCCCCCCCGGAGCAGCTCTGTACCAAGAGACCCAGTACTTC
CDR3: CASSTPPGAALYQETQYF

V: TRBV7-2
D: TRBD2
size: -
J: TRBJ2-7
length: 16
DNA: TGTGCCAGCAGCTTAGTAGTCGGAGCGGGAGGGCCTCGGCAGTACTTC
CDR3: CASSLVVGAGGPRQYF

V: TRBV5-1
D: -
size: -
J: TRBJ2-2
length: 15
DNA: TGCGCCAGCAGCTTGGAAGGACAGAGCACCGGGGAGCTGTTTTTT
CDR3: CASSLEGQSTGELFF

V: TRBV5-1
D: TRBD2
size: -
J: TRBJ2-2
length: 15
DNA: TGCGCCAGCGGGTTCAGCGGGGGCAACACCGGGGAGCTGTTTTTT
CDR3: CASGFSGGNTGELFF

V: TRBV5-1
D: -
size: -
J: TRBJ1-3
length: 15
DNA: TGCGCCAGCAGCCCACAGGTTATCTCTGGAAACACCATATATTTT
CDR3: CASSPQVISGNTIYF

V: TRBV5-6
D: -
size: once
J: TRBJ2-1
length: 16
DNA: TGTGCCAGCAGCTTGGCCCTCACGGGAGTCAAGACTGAGCAGTTCTTC
CDR3: CASSLALTGVKTEQFF

V: TRBV29-1
D: -
size: -
J: TRBJ1-1
length: 14
DNA: TGCAGCGTTGAAGTGCCACCTCGGGGCACTGAAGCTTTCTTT
CDR3: CSVEVPPRGTEAFF

V: TRBV6-4
D: -
size: -
J: TRBJ1-2
length: 15
DNA: TGTGCCAGCAGTGACGGGGAGGACGTACGGCGGGGCTACACCTTC
CDR3: CASSDGEDVRRGYTF